The sequence of this T cell receptor beta chain was determined in a study of regulatory T cells. The study's findings and limits: In patients, unique TRB V-J pairs were restricted and V/J usage skewed, especially in Tregs. Compared with autologous conventional CD4+ cells and control regulatory cells, CD3G-deficient regulatory T cells showed reduced diversity.

Primers: 52 TRBV forward and 13 TRBJ reverse. Repertoires were generated with immunoSEQ multiplex PCR, while TCRdb's copy carries only in-frame clones and drops some. The sample records around 2,500 clones, approximately 90% being singletons. Germline CDR1 reads MDHEN; CDR2 reads SYDVKM. V was trimmed by 1 base and J by 6 bases, leaving 16 bases between them. This CDR3 is 15 amino acids long. This clone was seen just once. Its antigen is undetermined. At testing, patients were 2 to 39 years old, with reduced naive and increased memory T-cell proportions. The specimen was CD4+ Tregs sorted from blood. This receptor was identified in a child aged 5 to 17 with CD3G deficiency. J is TRBJ2-7 and V is TRBV28; D call uncertain. DNA for the CDR3: TGTGCCAGCAGTTTATTCCGGGCAGTGTCATCCGAGCAGTACTTC. As protein: CASSLFRAVSSEQYF.